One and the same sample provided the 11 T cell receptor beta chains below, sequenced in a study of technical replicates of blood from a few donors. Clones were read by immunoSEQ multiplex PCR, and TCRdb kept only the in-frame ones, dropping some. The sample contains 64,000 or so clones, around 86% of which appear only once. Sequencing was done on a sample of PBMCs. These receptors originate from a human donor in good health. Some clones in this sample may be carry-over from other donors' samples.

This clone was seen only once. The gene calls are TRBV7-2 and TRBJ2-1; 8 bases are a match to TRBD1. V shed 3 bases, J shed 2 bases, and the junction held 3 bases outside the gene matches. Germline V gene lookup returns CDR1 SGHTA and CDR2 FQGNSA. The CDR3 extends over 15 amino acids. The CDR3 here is CASSFVQGAYNEQFF. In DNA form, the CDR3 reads TGTGCCAGCAGCTTCGTACAGGGGGCCTACAATGAGCAGTTCTTC.

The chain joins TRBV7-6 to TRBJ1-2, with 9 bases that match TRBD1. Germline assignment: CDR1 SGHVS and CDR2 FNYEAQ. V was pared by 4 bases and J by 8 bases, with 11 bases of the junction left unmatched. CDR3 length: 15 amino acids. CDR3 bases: TGTGCCAGCAGCTCTACCGGGACAGGGTATGGGGGCTACACCTTC. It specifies CASSSTGTGYGGYTF.

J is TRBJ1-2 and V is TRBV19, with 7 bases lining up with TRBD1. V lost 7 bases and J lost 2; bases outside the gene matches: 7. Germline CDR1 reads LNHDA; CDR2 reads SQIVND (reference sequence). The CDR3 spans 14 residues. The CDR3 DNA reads TGTGCCAGTACCGACAGGGCTCGAAACTATGGCTACACCTTC. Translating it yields CASTDRARNYGYTF.

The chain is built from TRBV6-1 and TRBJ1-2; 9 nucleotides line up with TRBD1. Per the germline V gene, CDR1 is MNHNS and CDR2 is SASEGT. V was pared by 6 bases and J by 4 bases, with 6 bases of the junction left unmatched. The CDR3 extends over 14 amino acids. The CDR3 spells CASRLQGQGYGYTF. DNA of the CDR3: TGTGCCAGCAGACTACAGGGACAGGGCTATGGCTACACCTTC.

This CDR3 is CASSFGLAGNEQYF. DNA of the CDR3: TGCGCCAGCAGCTTCGGTCTAGCGGGAAACGAGCAGTACTTC. This sequence joins TRBV5-1 and TRBJ2-7, with 9 bases lining up with TRBD2. The CDR3 is 14 residues long. Germline V gene lookup returns CDR1 SGHRS and CDR2 YFSETQ. The ends lost 2 bases at V and 5 bases at J; junction bases unmatched: 5.

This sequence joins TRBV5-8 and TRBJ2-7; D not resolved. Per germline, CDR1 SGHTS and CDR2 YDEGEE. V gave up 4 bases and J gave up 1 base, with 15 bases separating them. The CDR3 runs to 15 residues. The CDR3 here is CASSPPARRSYEQYF. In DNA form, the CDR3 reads TGTGCCAGCAGCCCCCCGGCCAGGCGATCCTACGAGCAGTACTTC.

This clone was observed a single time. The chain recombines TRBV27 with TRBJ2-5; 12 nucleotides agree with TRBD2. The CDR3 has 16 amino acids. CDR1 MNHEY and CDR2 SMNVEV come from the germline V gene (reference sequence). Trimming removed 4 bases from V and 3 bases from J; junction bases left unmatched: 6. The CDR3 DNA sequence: TGTGCCAGCAGTTCGAACCGACTAGCGGGGGAAGAGACCCAGTACTTC. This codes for CASSSNRLAGEETQYF.

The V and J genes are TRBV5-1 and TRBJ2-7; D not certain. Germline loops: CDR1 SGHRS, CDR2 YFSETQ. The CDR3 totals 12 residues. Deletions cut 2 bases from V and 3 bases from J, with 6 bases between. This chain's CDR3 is CASSFSGYEQYF. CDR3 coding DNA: TGCGCCAGCAGCTTCTCAGGCTACGAGCAGTACTTC.

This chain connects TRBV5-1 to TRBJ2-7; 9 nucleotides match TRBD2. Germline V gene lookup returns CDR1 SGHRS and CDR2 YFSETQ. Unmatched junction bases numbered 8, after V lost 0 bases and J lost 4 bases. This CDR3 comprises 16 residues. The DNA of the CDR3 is TGCGCCAGCAGCTTGGAACCGGGACTAGCCGCGTACGAGCAGTACTTC. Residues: CASSLEPGLAAYEQYF.

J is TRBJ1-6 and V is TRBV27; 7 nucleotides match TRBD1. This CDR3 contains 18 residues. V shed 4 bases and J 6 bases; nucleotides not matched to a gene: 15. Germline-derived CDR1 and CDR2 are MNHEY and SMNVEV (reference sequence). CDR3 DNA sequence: TGTGCCAGCAGTTCAACCCCGGGCGCAGGGGGAGGTAATTCACCCCTCCACTTT. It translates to CASSSTPGAGGGNSPLHF.

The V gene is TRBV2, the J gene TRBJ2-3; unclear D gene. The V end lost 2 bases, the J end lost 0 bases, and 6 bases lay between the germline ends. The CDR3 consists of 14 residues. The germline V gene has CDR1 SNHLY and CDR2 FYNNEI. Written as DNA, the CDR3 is TGTGCCAGCAGTGAAATCCTGAGCACAGATACGCAGTATTTT. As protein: CASSEILSTDTQYF.